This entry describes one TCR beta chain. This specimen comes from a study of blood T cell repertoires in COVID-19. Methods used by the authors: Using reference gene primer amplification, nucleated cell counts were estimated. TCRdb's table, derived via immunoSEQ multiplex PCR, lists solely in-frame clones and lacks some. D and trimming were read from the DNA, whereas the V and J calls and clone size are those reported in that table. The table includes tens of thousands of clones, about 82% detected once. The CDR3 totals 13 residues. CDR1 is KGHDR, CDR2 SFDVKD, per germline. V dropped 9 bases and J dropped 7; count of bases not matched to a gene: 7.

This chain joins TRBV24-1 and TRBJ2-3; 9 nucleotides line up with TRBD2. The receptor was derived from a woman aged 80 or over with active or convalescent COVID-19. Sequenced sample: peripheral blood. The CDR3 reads CATSGGGANTQYF. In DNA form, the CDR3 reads TGTGCCACCTCTGGCGGGGGGGCAAATACGCAGTATTTT.